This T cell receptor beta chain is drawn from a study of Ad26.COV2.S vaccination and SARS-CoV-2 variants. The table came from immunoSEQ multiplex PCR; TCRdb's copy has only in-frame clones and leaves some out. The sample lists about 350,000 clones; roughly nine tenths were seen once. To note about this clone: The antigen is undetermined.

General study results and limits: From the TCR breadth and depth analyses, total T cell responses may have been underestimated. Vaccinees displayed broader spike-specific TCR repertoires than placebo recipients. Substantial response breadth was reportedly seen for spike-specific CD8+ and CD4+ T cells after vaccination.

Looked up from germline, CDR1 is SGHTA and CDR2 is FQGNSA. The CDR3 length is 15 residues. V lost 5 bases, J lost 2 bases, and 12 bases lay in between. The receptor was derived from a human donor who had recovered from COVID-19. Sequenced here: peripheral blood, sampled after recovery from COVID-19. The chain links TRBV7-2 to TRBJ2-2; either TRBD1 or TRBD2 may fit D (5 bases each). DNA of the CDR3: TGTGCCAGCAGCCGGGACCGACTAAACACCGGGGAGCTGTTTTTT. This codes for CASSRDRLNTGELFF. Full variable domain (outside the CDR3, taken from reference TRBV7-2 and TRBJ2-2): GAGVSQSPSNKVTEKGKDVELRCDPISGHTALYWYRQSLGQGLEFLIYFQGNSAPDKSGLPSDRFSAERTGGSVSTLTIQRTQQEDSAVYLCASSRDRLNTGELFFGEGSRLTVL.